Listed here are 29 T cell receptor beta chains from one sample, sequenced in a study of shared clonotypes between healthy human individuals. Produced via immunoSEQ multiplex PCR; TCRdb's table is partial and in-frame only. The sample shows under 200,000 clones, over 80% of them seen only once. The material sequenced was naive CD4+ T cells sorted from blood. The sample's subset: CD45RA+ positively selected. The origin of the receptors is a woman between 25 and 40 years old in good health.

The genes are TRBV7-9 and TRBJ1-4; D not resolved. The V and J ends lost 2 bases and 4 bases respectively, with 14 bases between them. This CDR3 region has 16 residues. Germline V lookup: CDR1 SEHNR, CDR2 FQNEAQ (reference sequence). The CDR3 bases are TGTGCCAGCAGCTTAACCCCTTTTCGTGGTAATGAAAAACTGTTTTTT. Its protein is CASSLTPFRGNEKLFF.

V gene TRBV27 combines with J gene TRBJ1-2; TRBD1 might be the D (6 bases). The CDR3 contains 13 residues. V was clipped by 8 bases and J by 2 bases, with 12 bases between them. Germline CDR1 reads MNHEY; CDR2 reads SMNVEV (reference sequence). The CDR3 loop is CASAVGQNYGYTF. CDR3 DNA sequence: TGTGCCAGCGCCGTAGGACAGAACTATGGCTACACCTTC.

In this sample, this clone turned up a few times. The J gene is TRBJ2-7, the V gene TRBV11-2; D may correspond to TRBD1 or TRBD2 (5 bases each). Trimming shortened V by 3 bases and J by 5 bases, and 14 bases separated the two germline ends. The germline CDR1 and CDR2 sequences are SGHAT and FQNNGV. This CDR3 has 14 residues. The CDR3 nucleotides are TGTGCCAGCAGCTTCACGGGGCCCCCCAACGAGCAGTACTTC. Translating gives CASSFTGPPNEQYF. The full variable domain, in which reference TRBV11-2 and TRBJ2-7 provide the parts outside the CDR3, is EAGVAQSPRYKIIEKRQSVAFWCNPISGHATLYWYQQILGQGPKLLIQFQNNGVVDDSQLPKDRFSAERLKGVDSTLKIQPAKLEDSAVYLCASSFTGPPNEQYFGPGTRLTVT.

This clone has just a few counts. The sample holds other DNA sequences that translate to the same CDR3. The chain recombines TRBV28 with TRBJ1-5; D is unresolved. Trimming took 3 bases from V and 6 from J, leaving 3 bases between them. Germline values: CDR1 MDHEN, CDR2 SYDVKM. The CDR3 consists of 11 residues. The chain's CDR3 is CASSLGQPQHF. Here the CDR3 DNA reads TGTGCCAGCAGTTTGGGTCAGCCCCAGCATTTT.

V usage is TRBV6-1 and J usage is TRBJ1-3, with 7 bases that match TRBD1. V shed 7 bases, J shed 4 bases, and the junction held 7 bases outside the gene matches. Germline lookup yields CDR1 MNHNS and CDR2 SASEGT. The CDR3 is 14 amino acids. The CDR3 spells CASTPTGRGNTIYF. The CDR3, as DNA: TGTGCCAGCACTCCGACAGGGCGGGGAAACACCATATATTTT.

This clone occurred once. The chain links TRBV5-8 to TRBJ2-7; possible D gene TRBD1, 6 bases. This CDR3 has 14 amino acids. The V gene lost 3 bases and the J gene lost 3 bases, with 13 bases spanning the gap. Germline assignment: CDR1 SGHTS and CDR2 YDEGEE. CDR3 loop: CASSYRQVLYEQYF. The CDR3 nucleotides are TGTGCCAGCAGCTACCGACAGGTTCTCTACGAGCAGTACTTC.

Concerning this clone itself: The identical CDR3 is also encoded by other nucleotide sequences in the sample. The V and J genes are TRBV20-1 and TRBJ1-4; no reliable D call. CDR1 is DFQATT, CDR2 SNEGSKA, per germline (reference sequence). The CDR3 has 10 residues. V was clipped by 1 base and J by 8 bases, with 2 bases between them. CDR3 protein: CSARGEKLFF. CDR3 bases: TGCAGTGCTAGAGGAGAAAAACTGTTTTTT.

V gene TRBV5-4 combines with J gene TRBJ2-5; 8 bases map to TRBD1. The better agreement between TRBJ2-7 and the DNA end casts doubt on the J call. The CDR3 consists of 12 residues. From germline, CDR1 is SGHNT and CDR2 YYREEE (reference sequence). CDR3 bases: TGTGCCAGCAGCATGACAGGGGCCGAGCAGTACTTC. Translated, it gives CASSMTGAEQYF.

This rearrangement joins TRBV28 to TRBJ2-7; the D is unclear. This CDR3 has 13 residues. Germline loops: CDR1 MDHEN, CDR2 SYDVKM. Trimming took 2 bases from V and 0 from J, leaving 5 bases between them. The CDR3: CASSLDTSYEQYF. CDR3 in DNA: TGTGCCAGCAGTTTAGACACCTCCTACGAGCAGTACTTC.

This clone was observed a single time. This chain links TRBV28 with TRBJ1-2, with a tentative D call TRBD1 (5 bases). The CDR3 has 14 amino acids. Germline loops: CDR1 MDHEN, CDR2 SYDVKM. Trimming took off 7 bases at V and 2 bases at J, with 14 bases between the two ends. This CDR3 reads CASTNRNPNYGYTF. The DNA for the CDR3 is TGTGCCAGCACTAACAGGAACCCAAACTATGGCTACACCTTC.

V is TRBV5-1 and J is TRBJ2-3, with D possibly TRBD2 on 6 matching bases. Trimming left V 3 bases short and J 3 bases short, with 17 bases between. The CDR3 has 16 residues. The germline V gene has CDR1 SGHRS and CDR2 YFSETQ. CDR3 loop: CASSSGPGLGTDTQYF. CDR3 coding DNA: TGCGCCAGCAGCTCGGGACCGGGACTGGGGACAGATACGCAGTATTTT.

CDR3 sequence: CASRADGNYGYTF. CDR3 nucleotide sequence: TGTGCCAGTAGGGCGGACGGAAACTATGGCTACACCTTC. The chain combines TRBV27 with TRBJ1-2; D unclear. The CDR3 sequence is 13 residues long. Germline V gene data show CDR1 as MNHEY and CDR2 as SMNVEV (reference sequence). Trimming stripped 9 bases from V and 2 bases from J, with 13 bases between.

The chain joins TRBV5-1 to TRBJ2-7, with 10 bases lining up with TRBD2. This CDR3 contains 18 residues. The trim removed 6 bases at V and 0 bases at J, leaving 15 bases unmatched. Germline assignment: CDR1 SGHRS and CDR2 YFSETQ. CDR3 protein: CASNALGTTSGVSYEQYF. CDR3 coding DNA: TGCGCCAGCAATGCTCTGGGGACAACTAGCGGGGTCTCCTACGAGCAGTACTTC.

The chain employs TRBV7-2 and TRBJ2-7; D might be TRBD2 (5 bases). The V end lost 3 bases, the J end lost 0 bases, and 9 bases lay between the germline ends. There are 14 residues in the CDR3. The germline gives CDR1 SGHTA, CDR2 FQGNSA. The CDR3 sequence is CASSFSALSYEQYF. CDR3 DNA sequence: TGTGCCAGCAGCTTTAGCGCACTCTCCTACGAGCAGTACTTC.

This clone was seen just once. This chain joins TRBV5-4 and TRBJ2-7; D is undetermined. Deletions cut 0 bases from V and 5 bases from J, with 15 bases between. Germline V gene lookup returns CDR1 SGHNT and CDR2 YYREEE (reference sequence). The CDR3 is 15 residues long. Here the CDR3 DNA reads TGTGCCAGCAGCTTGGCGAGAGGCCCCTTGGACGAGCAGTACTTC. Translated, it gives CASSLARGPLDEQYF. The full variable domain, in which reference TRBV5-4 and TRBJ2-7 provide the parts outside the CDR3, is ETGVTQSPTHLIKTRGQQVTLRCSSQSGHNTVSWYQQALGQGPQFIFQYYREEENGRGNFPPRFSGLQFPNYSSELNVNALELDDSALYLCASSLARGPLDEQYFGPGTRLTVT.

This chain links TRBV7-8 with TRBJ2-7, with 11 positions matching TRBD1. Germline V CDR1 and CDR2: SGHVS, FQNEAQ. CDR3 length: 14 amino acids. V was clipped by 2 bases and J by 4 bases; unmatched bases: 1. This chain's CDR3 is CASSLRDRGYEQYF. The DNA for the CDR3 is TGTGCCAGCAGCTTACGGGACAGGGGGTACGAGCAGTACTTC.

The rearrangement uses TRBV27 and TRBJ2-7, with 9 bases matching TRBD1. This CDR3 has 14 amino acids. Germline V gene data show CDR1 as MNHEY and CDR2 as SMNVEV (reference sequence). J lost 6 bases, V lost 4 bases, and 7 bases had no gene match. The CDR3 loop is CASSSGTGHGEQYF. The CDR3 DNA is TGTGCCAGCAGTTCCGGGACAGGGCATGGCGAGCAGTACTTC.

This sequence joins TRBV7-7 and TRBJ2-3; D is undetermined. V shed 4 bases and J shed 2 bases, with 13 bases lying between them. The CDR3 runs 15 residues. Germline V gene sequence: CDR1 SSHAT, CDR2 FNYEAQ (reference sequence). Here the CDR3 DNA reads TGTGCCAGCAGCTCGCTACAGAAGGTCACAGATACGCAGTATTTT. Translated: CASSSLQKVTDTQYF.

This CDR3 is CASSFPKRGKTSSYNEQFF. CDR3 sequence (DNA): TGTGCCAGCAGCTTCCCCAAACGGGGGAAAACGAGCTCCTACAATGAGCAGTTCTTC. The gene calls are TRBV7-9 and TRBJ2-1; D possibly corresponds to TRBD2 (6 bases). Germline CDR1 reads SEHNR; CDR2 reads FQNEAQ (reference sequence). V gave up 3 bases and J gave up 0 bases, with 21 bases separating them. The CDR3 consists of 19 residues.

Here the CDR3 reads CASSVGGQGARYEQYF. The CDR3 DNA sequence: TGTGCCAGCAGCGTAGGGGGACAGGGGGCAAGGTACGAGCAGTACTTC. The chain recombines TRBV9 with TRBJ2-7; 12 positions match TRBD1. This CDR3 contains 16 residues. CDR1 is SGDLS, CDR2 YYNGEE, per germline. J lost 4 bases, V lost 0 bases, and 5 bases had no gene match.

The chain has TRBV5-5 and TRBJ2-7; D gene unclear. From germline, CDR1 is SGHKS and CDR2 YYEKEE (reference sequence). This CDR3 comprises 11 residues. The V gene lost 3 bases and the J gene lost 6 bases, with 7 bases spanning the gap. CDR3 in DNA: TGTGCCAGCAGCTCCGGGCGCGAGCAGTACTTC. The encoded protein is CASSSGREQYF.

V usage is TRBV18 and J usage is TRBJ2-1; TRBD2 agrees at 11 bases. V gave up 3 bases and J gave up 5 bases; unmatched junction bases: 6. This CDR3 comprises 16 residues. In germline, CDR1 is KGHSH, CDR2 LQKENI. CDR3 sequence: CASSPQGTSGHNEQFF. The DNA of the CDR3 is TGTGCCAGCTCACCGCAGGGGACTAGCGGTCACAATGAGCAGTTCTTC.

In this sample, this clone turned up once. J is TRBJ1-5 and V is TRBV2, with 8 bases that match TRBD1. Per germline, CDR1 SNHLY and CDR2 FYNNEI. The CDR3 is 14 amino acids. Unmatched junction bases numbered 9, after V lost 7 bases and J lost 7 bases. In DNA, the CDR3 is TGTGCCAGCAATGGACAGGGCTCAAGGCAGCCCCAGCATTTT. It specifies CASNGQGSRQPQHF.

This clone has only one observation. The V and J genes are TRBV28 and TRBJ1-5; D not certain. With 3 bases removed from V and 5 bases from J, the gap between germline ends came to 5 bases. The V gene's germline CDR1 is MDHEN and CDR2 SYDVKM. The CDR3 length is 12 residues. CDR3 sequence (DNA): TGTGCCAGCAGTTTTTCCGATCAGCCCCAGCATTTT. It yields the protein CASSFSDQPQHF.

The chain recombines TRBV4-1 with TRBJ2-7; TRBD2 might be the D (6 bases). Per the germline V gene, CDR1 is MGHRA and CDR2 is YSYEKL. This CDR3 is 18 amino acids long. V lost 0 bases to trimming and J lost 5 bases, with 23 bases between them. Here the CDR3 reads CASSQEGGRTRSENEQYF. CDR3 DNA: TGCGCCAGCAGCCAAGAAGGAGGGAGAACTAGATCAGAGAACGAGCAGTACTTC.

The chain couples TRBV6-6 to TRBJ2-7, with no clear D. Germline lookup yields CDR1 MNHNY and CDR2 SVGAGI (reference sequence). The germline V and J ends were trimmed by 0 bases and 6 bases, with 15 bases remaining between them. This CDR3 is 15 amino acids long. For the CDR3, the DNA is TGTGCCAGCAGTTACTCCAGTGGGCAGCCCCTCGAGCAGTACTTC. It is translated as CASSYSSGQPLEQYF.

This rearrangement joins TRBV28 to TRBJ1-2; D unclear. The CDR3 spans 13 residues. Deletions cut 5 bases from V and 0 bases from J, with 7 bases between. CDR1 is MDHEN, CDR2 SYDVKM, per germline. The CDR3 here is CASSTGTNYGYTF. The CDR3 DNA is TGTGCCAGCAGTACCGGGACTAACTATGGCTACACCTTC.

The J gene is TRBJ1-4, the V gene TRBV28, with D perhaps matching TRBD1 (5 bases). The germline CDR1 and CDR2 sequences are MDHEN and SYDVKM. The CDR3 is 14 residues long. V shed 4 bases and J shed 3 bases, with 9 bases lying between them. CDR3 residues: CASSSGLSNEKLFF. In nucleotides, the CDR3 is TGTGCCAGCAGTTCAGGGTTGTCTAATGAAAAACTGTTTTTT.

The chain carries TRBV13 and TRBJ2-7; no reliable D call. Germline V gene data show CDR1 as PRHDT and CDR2 as FYEKMQ (reference sequence). Trimming shortened V by 4 bases and J by 4 bases, and 23 bases separated the two germline ends. This CDR3 region has 17 residues. Here the CDR3 reads CASSYNTVPGFLYEQYF. The CDR3 region has the DNA TGTGCCAGCAGCTACAATACAGTGCCAGGATTTCTTTACGAGCAGTACTTC.